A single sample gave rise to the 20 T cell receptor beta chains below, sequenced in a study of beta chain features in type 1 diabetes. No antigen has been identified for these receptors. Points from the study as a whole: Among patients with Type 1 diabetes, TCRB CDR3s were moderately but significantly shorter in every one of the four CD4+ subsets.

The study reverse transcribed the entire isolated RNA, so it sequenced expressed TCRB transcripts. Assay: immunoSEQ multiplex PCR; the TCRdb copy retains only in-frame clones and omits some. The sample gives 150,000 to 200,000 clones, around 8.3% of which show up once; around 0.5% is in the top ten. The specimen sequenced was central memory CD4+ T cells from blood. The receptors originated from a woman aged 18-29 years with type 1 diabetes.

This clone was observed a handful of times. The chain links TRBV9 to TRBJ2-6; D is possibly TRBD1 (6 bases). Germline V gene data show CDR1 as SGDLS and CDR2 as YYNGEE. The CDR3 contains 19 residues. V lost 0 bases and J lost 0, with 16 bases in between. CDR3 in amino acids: CASSVDLTGTRSGANVLTF. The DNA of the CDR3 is TGTGCCAGCAGCGTAGACCTAACGGGGACACGCTCTGGGGCCAACGTCCTGACTTTC.

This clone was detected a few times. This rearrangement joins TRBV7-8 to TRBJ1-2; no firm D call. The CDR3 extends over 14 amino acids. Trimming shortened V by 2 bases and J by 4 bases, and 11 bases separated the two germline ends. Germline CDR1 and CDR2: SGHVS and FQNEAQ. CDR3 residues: CASSLISGGYGYTF. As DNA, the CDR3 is TGTGCCAGCAGCTTAATCTCGGGAGGCTATGGCTACACCTTC.

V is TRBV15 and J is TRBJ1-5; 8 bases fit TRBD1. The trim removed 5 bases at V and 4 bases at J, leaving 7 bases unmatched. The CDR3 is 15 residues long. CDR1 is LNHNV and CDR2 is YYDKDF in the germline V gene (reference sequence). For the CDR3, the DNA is TGTGCCACCAGCCCCGGGACAGGACCTAATCAGCCCCAGCATTTT. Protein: CATSPGTGPNQPQHF.

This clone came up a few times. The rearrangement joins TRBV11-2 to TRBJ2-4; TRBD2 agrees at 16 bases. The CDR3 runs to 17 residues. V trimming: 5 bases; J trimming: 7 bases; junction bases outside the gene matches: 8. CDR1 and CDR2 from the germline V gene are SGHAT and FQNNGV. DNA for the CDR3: TGTGCCAGCAGCCCGCCGGGACTAGCGGGGGGGCAGAACATTCAGTACTTC. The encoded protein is CASSPPGLAGGQNIQYF. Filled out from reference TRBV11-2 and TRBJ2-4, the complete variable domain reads EAGVAQSPRYKIIEKRQSVAFWCNPISGHATLYWYQQILGQGPKLLIQFQNNGVVDDSQLPKDRFSAERLKGVDSTLKIQPAKLEDSAVYLCASSPPGLAGGQNIQYFGAGTRLSVL.

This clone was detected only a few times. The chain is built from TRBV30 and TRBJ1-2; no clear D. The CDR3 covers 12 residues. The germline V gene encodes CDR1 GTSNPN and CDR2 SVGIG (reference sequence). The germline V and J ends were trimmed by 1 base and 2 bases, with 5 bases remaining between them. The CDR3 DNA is TGTGCCTGGAGTGGGGAGAACTATGGCTACACCTTC. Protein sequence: CAWSGENYGYTF.

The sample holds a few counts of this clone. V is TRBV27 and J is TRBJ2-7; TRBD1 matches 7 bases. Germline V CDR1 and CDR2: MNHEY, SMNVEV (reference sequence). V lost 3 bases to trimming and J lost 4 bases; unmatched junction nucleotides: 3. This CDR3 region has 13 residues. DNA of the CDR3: TGTGCCAGCAGTTTCTTACAGGGGTACGAGCAGTACTTC. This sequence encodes CASSFLQGYEQYF.

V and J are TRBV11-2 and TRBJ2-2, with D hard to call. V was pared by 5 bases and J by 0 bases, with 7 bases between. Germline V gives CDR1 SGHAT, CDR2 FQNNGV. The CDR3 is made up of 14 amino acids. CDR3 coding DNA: TGTGCCAGCAGCCTAAACTCGAACACCGGGGAGCTGTTTTTT. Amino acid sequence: CASSLNSNTGELFF.

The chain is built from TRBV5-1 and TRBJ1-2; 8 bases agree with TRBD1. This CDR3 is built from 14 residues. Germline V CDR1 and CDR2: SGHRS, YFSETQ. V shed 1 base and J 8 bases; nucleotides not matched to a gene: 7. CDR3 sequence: CASSLTTGVVGYTF. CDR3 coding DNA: TGCGCCAGCAGCTTGACGACAGGGGTCGTGGGCTACACCTTC. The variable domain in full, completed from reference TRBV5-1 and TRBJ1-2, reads KAGVTQTPRYLIKTRGQQVTLSCSPISGHRSVSWYQQTPGQGLQFLFEYFSETQRNKGNFPGRFSGRQFSNSRSEMNVSTLELGDSALYLCASSLTTGVVGYTFGSGTRLTVV.

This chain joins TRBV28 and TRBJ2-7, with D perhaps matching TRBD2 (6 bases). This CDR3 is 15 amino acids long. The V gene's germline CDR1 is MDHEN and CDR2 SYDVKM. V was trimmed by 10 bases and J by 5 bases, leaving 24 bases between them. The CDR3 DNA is TGTGCCACACAGGACGGGGGAGGAGGCCGGCACGAGCAGTACTTC. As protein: CATQDGGGGRHEQYF. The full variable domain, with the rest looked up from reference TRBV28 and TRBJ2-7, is DVKVTQSSRYLVKRTGEKVFLECVQDMDHENMFWYRQDPGLGLRLIYFSYDVKMKEKGDIPEGYSVSREKKERFSLILESASTNQTSMYLCATQDGGGGRHEQYFGPGTRLTVT.

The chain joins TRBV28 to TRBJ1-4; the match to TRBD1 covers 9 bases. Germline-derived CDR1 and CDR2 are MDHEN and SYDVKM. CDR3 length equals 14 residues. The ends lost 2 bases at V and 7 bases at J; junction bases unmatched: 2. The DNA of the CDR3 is TGTGCCAGCAGTTTACCACAGGGGGCTGAAAAACTGTTTTTT. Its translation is CASSLPQGAEKLFF.

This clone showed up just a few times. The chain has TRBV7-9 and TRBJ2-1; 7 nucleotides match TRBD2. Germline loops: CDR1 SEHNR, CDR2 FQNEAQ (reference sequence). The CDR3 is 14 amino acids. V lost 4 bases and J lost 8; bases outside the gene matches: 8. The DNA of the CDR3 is TGTGCCAGCAGCTCGACATCTCGGGAGGATGAGCAGTTCTTC. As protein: CASSSTSREDEQFF.

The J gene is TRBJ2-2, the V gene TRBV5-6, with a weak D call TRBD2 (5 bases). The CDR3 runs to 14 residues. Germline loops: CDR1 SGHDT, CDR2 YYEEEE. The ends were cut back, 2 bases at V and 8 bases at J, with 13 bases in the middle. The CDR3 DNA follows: TGTGCCAGCAGCTTTAGGACTTTCGTGGGGGAGCTGTTTTTT. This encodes CASSFRTFVGELFF. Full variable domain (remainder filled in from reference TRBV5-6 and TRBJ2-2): DAGVTQSPTHLIKTRGQQVTLRCSPKSGHDTVSWYQQALGQGPQFIFQYYEEEERQRGNFPDRFSGHQFPNYSSELNVNALLLGDSALYLCASSFRTFVGELFFGEGSRLTVL.

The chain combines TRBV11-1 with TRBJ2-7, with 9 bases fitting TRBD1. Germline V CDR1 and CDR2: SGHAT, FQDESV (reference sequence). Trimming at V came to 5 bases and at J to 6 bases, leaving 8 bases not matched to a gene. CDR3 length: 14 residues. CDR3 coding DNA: TGTGCCAGCAGCGGACCGGGACAGGGTGCCGAGCAGTACTTC. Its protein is CASSGPGQGAEQYF.

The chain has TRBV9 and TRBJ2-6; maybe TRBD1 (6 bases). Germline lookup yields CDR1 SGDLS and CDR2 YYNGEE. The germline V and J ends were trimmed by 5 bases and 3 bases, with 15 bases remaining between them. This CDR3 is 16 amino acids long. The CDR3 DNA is TGTGCCAGCAGAGACACAGGGTTGGATGGGGCCAACGTCCTGACTTTC. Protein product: CASRDTGLDGANVLTF.

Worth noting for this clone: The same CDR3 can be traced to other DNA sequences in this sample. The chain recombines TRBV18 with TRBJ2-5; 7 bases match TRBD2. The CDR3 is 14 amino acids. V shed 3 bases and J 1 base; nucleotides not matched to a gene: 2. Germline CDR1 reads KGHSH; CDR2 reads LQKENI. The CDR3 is CASSPGRVQETQYF. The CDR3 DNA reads TGTGCCAGCTCACCGGGGAGGGTCCAAGAGACCCAGTACTTC. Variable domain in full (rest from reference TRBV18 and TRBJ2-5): NAGVMQNPRHLVRRRGQEARLRCSPMKGHSHVYWYRQLPEEGLKFMVYLQKENIIDESGMPKERFSAEFPKEGPSILRIQQVVRGDSAAYFCASSPGRVQETQYFGPGTRLLVL.

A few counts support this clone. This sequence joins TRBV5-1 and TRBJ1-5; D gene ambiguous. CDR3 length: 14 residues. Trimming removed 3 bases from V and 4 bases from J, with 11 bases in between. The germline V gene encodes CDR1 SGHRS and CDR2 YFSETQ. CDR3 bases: TGCGCCAGCAGCTCCGGGGAGAGGAATCAGCCCCAGCATTTT. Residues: CASSSGERNQPQHF.

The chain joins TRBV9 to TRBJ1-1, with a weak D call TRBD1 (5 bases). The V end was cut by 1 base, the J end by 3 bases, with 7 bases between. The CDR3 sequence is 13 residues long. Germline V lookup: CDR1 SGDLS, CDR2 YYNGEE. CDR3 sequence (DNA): TGTGCCAGCAGCGTAAGGGGCCACACTGAAGCTTTCTTT. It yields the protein CASSVRGHTEAFF.

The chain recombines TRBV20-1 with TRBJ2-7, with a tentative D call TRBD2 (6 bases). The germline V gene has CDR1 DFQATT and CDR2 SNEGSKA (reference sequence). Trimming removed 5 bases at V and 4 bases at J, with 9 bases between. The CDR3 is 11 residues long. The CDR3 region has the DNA TGCAGTGCTGCGCGGGATTACGAGCAGTACTTC. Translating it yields CSAARDYEQYF.

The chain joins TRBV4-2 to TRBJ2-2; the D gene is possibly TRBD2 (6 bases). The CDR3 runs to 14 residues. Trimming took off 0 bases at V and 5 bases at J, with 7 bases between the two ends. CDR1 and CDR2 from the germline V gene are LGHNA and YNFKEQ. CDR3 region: CASSQEAGTGELFF. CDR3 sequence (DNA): TGTGCCAGCAGCCAAGAGGCGGGGACCGGGGAGCTGTTTTTT.

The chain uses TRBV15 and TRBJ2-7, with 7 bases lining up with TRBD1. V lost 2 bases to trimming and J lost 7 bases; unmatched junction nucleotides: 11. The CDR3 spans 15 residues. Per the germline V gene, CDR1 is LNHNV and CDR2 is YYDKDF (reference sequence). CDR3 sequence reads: CATSRRDTGDVEQYF. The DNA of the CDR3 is TGTGCCACCAGCAGAAGGGATACAGGGGATGTTGAGCAGTACTTC.